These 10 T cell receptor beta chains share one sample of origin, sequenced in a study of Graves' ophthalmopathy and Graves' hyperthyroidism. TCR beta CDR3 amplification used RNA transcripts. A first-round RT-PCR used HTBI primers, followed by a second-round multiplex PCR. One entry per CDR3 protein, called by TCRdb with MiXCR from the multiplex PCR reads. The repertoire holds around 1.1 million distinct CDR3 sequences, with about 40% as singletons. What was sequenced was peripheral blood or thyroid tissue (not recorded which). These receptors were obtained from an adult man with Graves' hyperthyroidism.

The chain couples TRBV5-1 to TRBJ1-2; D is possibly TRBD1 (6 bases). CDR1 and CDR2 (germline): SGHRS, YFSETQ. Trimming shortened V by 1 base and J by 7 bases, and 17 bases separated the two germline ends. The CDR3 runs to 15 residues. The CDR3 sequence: CASSLRGTRMSGYTF. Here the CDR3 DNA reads TGCGCCAGCAGCTTGAGGGGGACAAGGATGAGTGGCTACACCTTC.

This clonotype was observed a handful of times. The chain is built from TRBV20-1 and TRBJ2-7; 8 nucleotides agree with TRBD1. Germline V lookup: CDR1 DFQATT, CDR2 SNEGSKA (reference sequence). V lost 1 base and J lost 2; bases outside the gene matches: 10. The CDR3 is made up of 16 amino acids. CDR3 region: CSARGTGNSLTYEQYF. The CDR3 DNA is TGCAGTGCTAGAGGGACAGGGAACTCCCTTACCTACGAGCAGTACTTC.

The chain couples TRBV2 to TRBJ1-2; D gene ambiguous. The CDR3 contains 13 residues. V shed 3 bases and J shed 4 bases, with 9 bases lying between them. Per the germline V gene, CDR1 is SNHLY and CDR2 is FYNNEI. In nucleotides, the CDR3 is TGTGCCAGCAGTGATCGGGCTGTCTATGGCTACACCTTC. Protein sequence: CASSDRAVYGYTF.

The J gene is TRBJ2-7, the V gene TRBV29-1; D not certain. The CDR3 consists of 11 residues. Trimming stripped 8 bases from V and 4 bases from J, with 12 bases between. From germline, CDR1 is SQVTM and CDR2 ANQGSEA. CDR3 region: CSSLMPYEQYF. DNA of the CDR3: TGCAGCAGTTTAATGCCATACGAGCAGTACTTC.

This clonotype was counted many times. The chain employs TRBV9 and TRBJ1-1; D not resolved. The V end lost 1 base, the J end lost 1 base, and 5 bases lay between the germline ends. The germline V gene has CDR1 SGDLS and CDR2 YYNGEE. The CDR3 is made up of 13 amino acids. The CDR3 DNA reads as TGTGCCAGCAGCGTACAGGAGAACACTGAAGCTTTCTTT. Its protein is CASSVQENTEAFF.

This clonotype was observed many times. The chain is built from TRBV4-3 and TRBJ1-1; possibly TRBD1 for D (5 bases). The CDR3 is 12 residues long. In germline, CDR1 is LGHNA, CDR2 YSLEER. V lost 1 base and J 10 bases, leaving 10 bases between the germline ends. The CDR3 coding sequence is TGCGCCAGCAGCCAAGCCGGGACGGGAGCTTTCTTT. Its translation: CASSQAGTGAFF.

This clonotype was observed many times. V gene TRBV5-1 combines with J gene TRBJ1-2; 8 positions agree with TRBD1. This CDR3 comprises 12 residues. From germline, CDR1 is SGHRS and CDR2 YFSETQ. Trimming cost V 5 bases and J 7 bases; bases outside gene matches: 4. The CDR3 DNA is TGCGCCAGCAGTGGACAGGGCTTTGGCTACACCTTC. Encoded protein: CASSGQGFGYTF. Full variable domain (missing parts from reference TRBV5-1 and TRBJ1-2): KAGVTQTPRYLIKTRGQQVTLSCSPISGHRSVSWYQQTPGQGLQFLFEYFSETQRNKGNFPGRFSGRQFSNSRSEMNVSTLELGDSALYLCASSGQGFGYTFGSGTRLTVV.

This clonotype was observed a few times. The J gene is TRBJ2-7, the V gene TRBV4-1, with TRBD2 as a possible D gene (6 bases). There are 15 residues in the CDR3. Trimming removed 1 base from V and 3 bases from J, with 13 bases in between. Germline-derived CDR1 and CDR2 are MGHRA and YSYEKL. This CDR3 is CASSQGGGYDYEQYF. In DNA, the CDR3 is TGCGCCAGCAGCCAAGGAGGAGGGTATGACTACGAGCAGTACTTC.

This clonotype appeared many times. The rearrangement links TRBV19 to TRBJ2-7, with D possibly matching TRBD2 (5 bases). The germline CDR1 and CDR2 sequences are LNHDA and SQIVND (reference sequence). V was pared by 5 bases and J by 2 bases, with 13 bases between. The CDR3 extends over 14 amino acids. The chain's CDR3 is CASSGSLGAYEQYF. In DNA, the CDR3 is TGTGCCAGTAGTGGGTCTTTGGGAGCCTACGAGCAGTACTTC.

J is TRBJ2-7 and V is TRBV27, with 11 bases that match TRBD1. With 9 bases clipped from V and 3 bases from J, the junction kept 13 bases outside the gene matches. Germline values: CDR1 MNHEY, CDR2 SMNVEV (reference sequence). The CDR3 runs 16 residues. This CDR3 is CARVPLPGTGGYEQYF. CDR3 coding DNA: TGTGCCAGAGTCCCACTTCCCGGGACAGGGGGCTACGAGCAGTACTTC.